Listed here are 29 T cell receptor beta chains from one sample, sequenced in a study of blood T cell repertoires in COVID-19. Measured with immunoSEQ multiplex PCR; TCRdb has only the in-frame clones, and not every one. In the table there are some 250,000 clones, about 84% of which are singletons. Sequenced sample: peripheral blood. The receptor set was obtained from an elderly man with acute or convalescent COVID-19.

The chain couples TRBV6-5 to TRBJ1-5, with D possibly TRBD1 on 5 matching bases. The CDR3 has 13 residues. Germline V gene lookup returns CDR1 MNHEY and CDR2 SVGAGI. Trimming left V 6 bases short and J 3 bases short, with 9 bases between. CDR3 sequence (DNA): TGTGCCAGCAGCTCGACAGTCAATCAGCCCCAGCATTTT. It specifies CASSSTVNQPQHF.

The rearrangement uses TRBV28 and TRBJ1-3; D remains ambiguous. Trimming shortened V by 5 bases and J by 0 bases, and 17 bases separated the two germline ends. CDR1 is MDHEN and CDR2 is SYDVKM in the germline V gene. This CDR3 has 17 amino acids. Written as DNA, the CDR3 is TGTGCCAGCAGTGAGCTTGCTCTGAAAAGCTCTGGAAACACCATATATTTT. This gives the protein CASSELALKSSGNTIYF.

The chain uses TRBV18 and TRBJ2-7, with 11 bases matching TRBD2. The CDR3 consists of 15 residues. From germline, CDR1 is KGHSH and CDR2 LQKENI. Trimming removed 6 bases from V and 3 bases from J; junction bases left unmatched: 7. The CDR3 DNA is TGTGCCAGCTCCCCCCCGGGACTAGCGGACTACGAGCAGTACTTC. Translating it yields CASSPPGLADYEQYF.

V usage is TRBV5-4 and J usage is TRBJ2-3, with 7 bases lining up with TRBD1. The junction had 3 bases not matched to a gene; V was cut back by 1 base and J by 1 base. This CDR3 contains 15 residues. Germline CDR1 and CDR2: SGHNT and YYREEE (reference sequence). The CDR3 region has the DNA TGTGCCAGCAGCTTGAGAGGGGGCGGCACAGATACGCAGTATTTT. Its translation is CASSLRGGGTDTQYF.

This clone was seen a single time. The CDR3 loop reads CASTRTGFNQPQHF. The CDR3, as DNA: TGTGCCAGCACCCGGACAGGGTTCAATCAGCCCCAGCATTTT. V and J are TRBV6-6 and TRBJ1-5; TRBD1 matches at 8 bases. Trimming removed 7 bases from V and 3 bases from J; junction bases left unmatched: 5. The V gene's germline CDR1 is MNHNY and CDR2 SVGAGI (reference sequence). The CDR3 extends over 14 amino acids.

The genes are TRBV5-8 and TRBJ1-6; D unclear. In germline, CDR1 is SGHTS, CDR2 YDEGEE. Trimming took off 4 bases at V and 5 bases at J, with 10 bases between the two ends. This CDR3 is built from 14 residues. CDR3 coding DNA: TGTGCCAGCAGCCCGGGATTTCATAATTCACCCCTCCACTTT. It encodes CASSPGFHNSPLHF.

The J gene is TRBJ2-2, the V gene TRBV5-5, with 8 bases fitting TRBD1. The CDR3 consists of 13 residues. The V segment lost 4 bases and the J segment 7 bases; nucleotides outside the gene matches: 3. Germline V CDR1 and CDR2: SGHKS, YYEKEE (reference sequence). CDR3: CASSIRGLGELFF. The DNA for the CDR3 is TGTGCCAGCAGCATCAGGGGGCTCGGGGAGCTGTTTTTT.

A few counts support this clone. DNA of the CDR3: TGTGCCAGCAGTGACACAAACAGGGCGACTGAAGCTTTCTTT. Encoded protein: CASSDTNRATEAFF. The gene calls are TRBV6-4 and TRBJ1-1, with D possibly matching TRBD1 (6 bases). The CDR3 contains 14 residues. Germline V gives CDR1 MRHNA, CDR2 SNTAGT. Trimming cost V 2 bases and J 5 bases, with 12 bases left between them.

The chain has TRBV19 and TRBJ1-5; 8 nucleotides agree with TRBD1. CDR3 length: 17 amino acids. The germline CDR1 and CDR2 sequences are LNHDA and SQIVND (reference sequence). Unmatched junction bases numbered 8, after V lost 4 bases and J lost 0 bases. CDR3 sequence (DNA): TGTGCCAGTAGTAGACAGGGGATTCGCTATAGCAATCAGCCCCAGCATTTT. Its protein is CASSRQGIRYSNQPQHF. Variable domain in full (rest from reference TRBV19 and TRBJ1-5): DGGITQSPKYLFRKEGQNVTLSCEQNLNHDAMYWYRQDPGQGLRLIYYSQIVNDFQKGDIAEGYSVSREKKESFPLTVTSAQKNPTAFYLCASSRQGIRYSNQPQHFGDGTRLSIL.

The chain joins TRBV4-3 to TRBJ2-2; a possible D gene is TRBD2 (5 bases). This CDR3 comprises 14 residues. V was shortened by 0 bases and J by 5 bases, with 7 bases between the two germline ends. Germline V lookup: CDR1 LGHNA, CDR2 YSLEER. DNA for the CDR3: TGCGCCAGCAGCCAAGAAGAGCGGACCGGGGAGCTGTTTTTT. It translates to CASSQEERTGELFF.

Only one count was recorded for this clone. The genes are TRBV7-9 and TRBJ2-2; D call uncertain. Germline assignment: CDR1 SEHNR and CDR2 FQNEAQ (reference sequence). Trimming removed 5 bases from V and 5 bases from J, with 9 bases in between. This CDR3 has 13 residues. CDR3 sequence: CASSLSITGELFF. In DNA, the CDR3 is TGTGCCAGCAGCCTCAGTATAACCGGGGAGCTGTTTTTT.

This chain uses TRBV27 with TRBJ1-5; D remains ambiguous. V was cut by 8 bases and J by 5 bases, with 16 bases left in between. The CDR3 consists of 14 residues. Germline CDR1 MNHEY, CDR2 SMNVEV (reference sequence). The DNA for the CDR3 is TGTGCCAGCCGGAGGGCATCATGGGATCAGCCCCAGCATTTT. Protein: CASRRASWDQPQHF.

The rearrangement uses TRBV7-9 and TRBJ2-3, with a weak D call TRBD2 (5 bases). Per the germline V gene, CDR1 is SEHNR and CDR2 is FQNEAQ (reference sequence). The CDR3 has 15 amino acids. Trimming stripped 1 base from V and 0 bases from J, with 8 bases between. The CDR3: CASSLGSSSTDTQYF. CDR3 sequence (DNA): TGTGCCAGCAGCTTAGGGTCTAGCAGCACAGATACGCAGTATTTT.

This chain connects TRBV28 to TRBJ1-5; D ambiguous. V lost 6 bases to trimming and J lost 5 bases, with 8 bases between them. Germline CDR1 reads MDHEN; CDR2 reads SYDVKM. The CDR3 is 12 amino acids. The chain's CDR3 is CASSPSYQPQHF. The DNA of the CDR3 is TGTGCCAGCAGCCCCTCTTATCAGCCCCAGCATTTT.

The chain couples TRBV29-1 to TRBJ1-5; the D gene is possibly TRBD1 (6 bases). Germline values: CDR1 SQVTM, CDR2 ANQGSEA. The CDR3 has 13 amino acids. V lost 4 bases and J 3 bases, leaving 10 bases between the germline ends. The CDR3 DNA sequence: TGCAGCGTTGGGGGGGGCACCAATCAGCCCCAGCATTTT. This translates into CSVGGGTNQPQHF.

The J gene is TRBJ2-1, the V gene TRBV5-1, with TRBD1 identical over 9 bases. Germline V CDR1 and CDR2: SGHRS, YFSETQ. The CDR3 is made up of 14 amino acids. V trimming: 1 base; J trimming: 10 bases; junction bases outside the gene matches: 6. The CDR3 sequence: CASSLTRQGGEQFF. The CDR3 nucleotides are TGCGCCAGCAGCTTGACCCGACAGGGGGGCGAGCAGTTCTTC.

The genes are TRBV3-1 (or the pseudogene TRBV3-2) and TRBJ2-2; D gene unclear. V dropped 0 bases and J dropped 7 bases, with 6 bases sitting between them. CDR3 length equals 13 residues. CDR1 is LGHDT and CDR2 is YNNKEL in the germline V gene (reference sequence). CDR3 nucleotide sequence: TGTGCCAGCAGCCAAGATCCCAGCGGGGAGCTGTTTTTT. As protein: CASSQDPSGELFF.

The rearrangement joins TRBV6-5 to TRBJ1-4; 8 bases align to TRBD1. The CDR3 has 14 amino acids. Germline assignment: CDR1 MNHEY and CDR2 SVGAGI. V dropped 9 bases and J dropped 0; count of bases not matched to a gene: 3. CDR3 nucleotides: TGTGCCAGGGACAGGGCCACAACTAATGAAAAACTGTTTTTT. Amino acids: CARDRATTNEKLFF.

The V call is TRBV27, the J call TRBJ1-5, with 7 nucleotides matching TRBD1. This CDR3 region has 16 residues. The germline gives CDR1 MNHEY, CDR2 SMNVEV (reference sequence). V was clipped by 4 bases and J by 2 bases; unmatched bases: 8. The CDR3 spells CASSSRRTGGNQPQHF. The CDR3 bases are TGTGCCAGCAGTTCTCGTCGGACAGGCGGCAATCAGCCCCAGCATTTT.

The V call is TRBV6-5, the J call TRBJ2-5; D might be TRBD1 (5 bases). The CDR3 is 14 residues long. Germline CDR1 reads MNHEY; CDR2 reads SVGAGI. V was trimmed by 0 bases and J by 1 base, leaving 6 bases between them. CDR3 DNA sequence: TGTGCCAGCAGTTACTCTCAGGGCCAAGAGACCCAGTACTTC. It yields the protein CASSYSQGQETQYF.

A few counts support this clone. The rearrangement links TRBV2 to TRBJ1-4; D is possibly TRBD1 (6 bases). V lost 9 bases to trimming and J lost 3 bases, with 20 bases between them. CDR1 is SNHLY and CDR2 is FYNNEI in the germline V gene. This CDR3 spans 16 amino acids. The CDR3 bases are TGTGCCAGTCTTGAAGGCAGGTCAGGGGCTAATGAAAAACTGTTTTTT. Translation: CASLEGRSGANEKLFF.

The rearrangement uses TRBV13 and TRBJ2-2; TRBD1 matches at 7 bases. Per the germline V gene, CDR1 is PRHDT and CDR2 is FYEKMQ (reference sequence). The CDR3 has 17 amino acids. The V and J ends lost 0 bases and 5 bases, in that order; junction bases with no gene match: 9. For the CDR3, the DNA is TGTGCCAGCAGCTTAGGCTCGGACAGGCGGAGGACCGGGGAGCTGTTTTTT. It specifies CASSLGSDRRRTGELFF.

This clone showed up just a few times. The chain joins TRBV27 to TRBJ1-2; D is undetermined. The ends were cut back, 0 bases at V and 8 bases at J, with 10 bases in the middle. The length of the CDR3 is 13 residues. Germline V gene lookup returns CDR1 MNHEY and CDR2 SMNVEV (reference sequence). CDR3 protein: CASSLSNSGGYTF. CDR3 DNA: TGTGCCAGCAGTTTATCGAACAGCGGGGGCTACACCTTC.

The V gene is TRBV7-8, the J gene TRBJ2-7; 8 bases align to TRBD1. V shed 5 bases and J 3 bases; nucleotides not matched to a gene: 6. Per the germline V gene, CDR1 is SGHVS and CDR2 is FQNEAQ. The CDR3 sequence is 14 residues long. CDR3 sequence reads: CASSLGQALYEQYF. The CDR3 DNA reads TGTGCCAGCAGCCTGGGACAGGCCCTCTACGAGCAGTACTTC.

Comments on this clone: Additional DNA sequences in this sample encode the identical CDR3. J is TRBJ1-6 and V is TRBV19; a weak D match, TRBD1 (5 bases). V was clipped by 5 bases and J by 10 bases, with 21 bases between them. The CDR3 length is 16 residues. Germline-derived CDR1 and CDR2 are LNHDA and SQIVND (reference sequence). CDR3 amino acids: CASSPRAGNGASPLHF. CDR3 nucleotides: TGTGCCAGTAGTCCTCGCGCGGGGAATGGGGCCTCACCCCTCCACTTT.

V usage is TRBV18 and J usage is TRBJ2-2, with TRBD2 as a possible D gene (7 bases). The V end lost 6 bases, the J end lost 7 bases, and 12 bases lay between the germline ends. There are 13 residues in the CDR3. CDR1 KGHSH and CDR2 LQKENI come from the germline V gene. The CDR3 spells CASSAGAGGELFF. DNA of the CDR3: TGTGCCAGCTCTGCGGGGGCCGGCGGGGAGCTGTTTTTT.

This clone was seen more than once but under ten times. V gene TRBV5-1 combines with J gene TRBJ2-2; D ambiguous. The CDR3 has 16 amino acids. Germline values: CDR1 SGHRS, CDR2 YFSETQ. V was trimmed by 1 base and J by 7 bases, leaving 17 bases between them. Written as DNA, the CDR3 is TGCGCCAGCAGCTTGACCCTGACGACTTCGGGCGGGGAGCTGTTTTTT. Translated, it gives CASSLTLTTSGGELFF.

V usage is TRBV7-8 and J usage is TRBJ2-7; D ambiguous. V was shortened by 5 bases and J by 3 bases, with 11 bases between the two germline ends. This CDR3 region has 13 residues. The germline V gene has CDR1 SGHVS and CDR2 FQNEAQ. CDR3 sequence (DNA): TGTGCCAGCAGCCCGACGCTAGGCTACGAGCAGTACTTC. It yields the protein CASSPTLGYEQYF.

V gene TRBV6-5 combines with J gene TRBJ1-5, with D unresolved. This CDR3 spans 14 amino acids. V lost 2 bases and J lost 5, with 10 bases in between. Germline loops: CDR1 MNHEY, CDR2 SVGAGI. As DNA, the CDR3 is TGTGCCAGCAGTTACAATTGGAGGGATCAGCCCCAGCATTTT. Translated, it gives CASSYNWRDQPQHF.